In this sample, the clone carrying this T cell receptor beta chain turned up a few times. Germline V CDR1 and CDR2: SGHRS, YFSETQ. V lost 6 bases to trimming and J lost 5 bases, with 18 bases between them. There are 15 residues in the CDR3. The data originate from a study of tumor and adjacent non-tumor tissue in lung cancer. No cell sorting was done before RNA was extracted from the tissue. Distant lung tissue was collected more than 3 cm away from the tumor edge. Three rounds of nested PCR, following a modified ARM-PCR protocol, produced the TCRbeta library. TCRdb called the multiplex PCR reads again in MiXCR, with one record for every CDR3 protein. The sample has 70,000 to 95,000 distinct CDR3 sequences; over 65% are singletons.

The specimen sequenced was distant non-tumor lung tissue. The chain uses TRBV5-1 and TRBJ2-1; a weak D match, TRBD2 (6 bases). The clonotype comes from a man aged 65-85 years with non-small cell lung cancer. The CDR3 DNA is TGCGCCAGCAACTCGGGACTGGCGGTGAACAATGAGCAGTTCTTC. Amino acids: CASNSGLAVNNEQFF.